Listed below are T cell receptor beta chains from one sample, sequenced in a study of post-analysis software for immune sequencing data. TCRdb passed the PCR reads through MiXCR, listing each CDR3 protein once. The table lists around 500,000 distinct CDR3 sequences, 34% of them singletons. Sample: blood. The receptors originated from a girl between 2 and 17 years old with multiple sclerosis. CDR3s include the opening cysteine and the closing phenylalanine or tryptophan. The D gene is left open where the match is weak. Clone size, where shown, is once, few, many, or a class for clones that have expanded.

cdr3_nt | cdr3_aa | j_call | d_call | v_call | clone_size
TGCAGTGCTAGAGATCCAGGGGGCAATGGAGAGACCCAGTACTTC | CSARDPGGNGETQYF | TRBJ2-5 | TRBD1 | TRBV20-1 | few
TGCGCCAGCAGGTTAAACACCGGGGAGCTGTTTTTT | CASRLNTGELFF | TRBJ2-2 | NA | TRBV5-1 | NA
TGTGCCAGCAGCCTACAAAATTGGGCGGGGGGACTGTTTTTT | CASSLQNWAGGLFF | TRBJ1-4 | NA | TRBV4-2 | few
TGCGCCAGCAGCTTGGTGGCGGATCTCGTCGACACCATATATTTT | CASSLVADLVDTIYF | TRBJ1-3 | NA | TRBV5-1 | NA
TGCAGCGTTGAAGATCAGGGATCACCCATGGGGACCCAGTACTTC | CSVEDQGSPMGTQYF | TRBJ2-5 | NA | TRBV29-1 | many
TGTGCCAGCACCCGGGACTTCGGTGGGAATGAGCAGTTCTTC | CASTRDFGGNEQFF | TRBJ2-1 | NA | TRBV6-1 | many
TGCGCCAGCAGCTGGAGGACAGGGAAGGACACTGAAGCTTTCTTT | CASSWRTGKDTEAFF | TRBJ1-1 | TRBD1 | TRBV5-1 | NA
TGTGCCTCCGGGGTAGGGGGTGAGGGCAATCAGCCCCAGCATTTT | CASGVGGEGNQPQHF | TRBJ1-5 | NA | TRBV3-1 | NA
TGTGCCAGCAGCTTGGAGTGGGGTTTATACAATGAGCAGTTCTTC | CASSLEWGLYNEQFF | TRBJ2-1 | NA | TRBV5-5 | few
TGTGCCAGCAGTCCCACGGGAAAGGGGAGCAATCAGCCCCAGCATTTT | CASSPTGKGSNQPQHF | TRBJ1-5 | NA | TRBV27 | NA
TGTGCCAGCAGCGTAAGTTTTAGGTCCTACGAGCAGTACTTC | CASSVSFRSYEQYF | TRBJ2-7 | NA | TRBV9 | NA
TGCAGTGCTCCCAGGGACGGGGGGGCGGATACGCAGTATTTT | CSAPRDGGADTQYF | TRBJ2-3 | TRBD2 | TRBV20-1 | few
TGCGCCAGCAGCTTGGGGGGGGCCTCGGGTTCACCCCTCCACTTT | CASSLGGASGSPLHF | TRBJ1-6 | NA | TRBV5-1 | NA
TGTGCCAGCAGTTGGGGGCAGAACTATGGCTACACCTTC | CASSWGQNYGYTF | TRBJ1-2 | NA | TRBV12-3/TRBV12-4 | NA
TGCGCCAGCAGCTTGGACGCGGGGAACACCGGGGAGCGGTTTTTT | CASSLDAGNTGERFF | TRBJ2-2 | NA | TRBV5-1 | NA
TGTGCCACCAGTGATATAGCGGGTCTCGACAATGAGCAGTTCTTC | CATSDIAGLDNEQFF | TRBJ2-1 | TRBD2 | TRBV24-1 | NA
TGTGCCATCACAGATCGCGGGGGAGAGACCCAGTACTTC | CAITDRGGETQYF | TRBJ2-5 | TRBD2 | TRBV10-3 | many
TGCAGTGCTAGAGATTGGGGGAGTGGGAGCACCTTTGGTTCACCCCTCCACTTT | CSARDWGSGSTFGSPLHF | TRBJ1-6 | NA | TRBV20-1 | NA
TGTGCCAGCAGTGAGCCCATGGACAGGGACTCCTACGAGCAGTACTTC | CASSEPMDRDSYEQYF | TRBJ2-7 | TRBD1 | TRBV6-1 | NA
TGCGCCAGCAGCTTGGGGGAAGAGCGGTTCTACGAGCAGTACTTC | CASSLGEERFYEQYF | TRBJ2-7 | NA | TRBV5-1 | NA
TGTGCCAGCAGCTTGGGCGGGGGGGGCTCGGAGACCCAGTACTTC | CASSLGGGGSETQYF | TRBJ2-5 | TRBD2 | TRBV5-6 | NA
TGTGCCAGCATCGATCCCTCCCGAGATACGCAGTATTTT | CASIDPSRDTQYF | TRBJ2-3 | NA | TRBV6-5 | few
TGTGCCAGCTCTAGTGGGGGTAGGGATGAGCAGTTCTTC | CASSSGGRDEQFF | TRBJ2-1 | NA | TRBV6-5 | NA
TGTGCCAGCAGCAAAGACAGGGCCACAGATACGCAGTATTTT | CASSKDRATDTQYF | TRBJ2-3 | TRBD1 | TRBV3-1 | NA
TGTGCCAGCAGTCGGACAGGATACACAGATACGCAGTATTTT | CASSRTGYTDTQYF | TRBJ2-3 | TRBD1 | TRBV2 | NA
TGTGCCAGCATTGGGCCTAGCGGGGGGGTCCTTGAGCAGTTCTTC | CASIGPSGGVLEQFF | TRBJ2-1 | TRBD2 | TRBV2 | NA
TGTGCCAGCAGTTACGAGCTAGCGGGGGCCGGGGGAAACATTCAGTACTTC | CASSYELAGAGGNIQYF | TRBJ2-4 | TRBD2 | TRBV6-6 | few
TGTGCCAGCAGTCGCCATCAGGGGGCAACAGATACGCAGTATTTT | CASSRHQGATDTQYF | TRBJ2-3 | TRBD1 | TRBV6-2/TRBV6-3 | NA
TGCAGTGCTAGTTCGGGGCCAGGCGACGAGCAGTACTTC | CSASSGPGDEQYF | TRBJ2-7 | NA | TRBV20-1 | few
TGTGCCAGCAGTGAAGCGCGTCGCCTCGCCGGGAACACTGAAGCTTTCTTT | CASSEARRLAGNTEAFF | TRBJ1-1 | NA | TRBV6-1 | NA